This T cell receptor (beta chain) derives from a study of blood T cell repertoires in COVID-19. Study context: Acute-phase and convalescent COVID-19 samples originated in the United States, Italy and Spain. The cDNA or gDNA used as material had been derived from T cells, B-cell-depleted T cells, or PBMCs.

The germline V gene encodes CDR1 SGHDT and CDR2 YYEEEE. The CDR3 spans 16 residues. Unmatched junction bases numbered 7, after V lost 1 base and J lost 4 bases. In the study's own analysis: Estimation of nucleated cell counts relied on the amplification of reference gene primers. The table came from immunoSEQ multiplex PCR; TCRdb's copy has only in-frame clones and leaves some out. V and J calls plus clone size are reproduced from that table; the DNA served to infer D and trimming. The repertoire holds approximately 210,000 clones, 84% seen once, with approximately 5.1% in the top ten. The sample was peripheral blood. This rearrangement joins TRBV5-6 to TRBJ2-3; 9 bases map to TRBD1. This TCR was recovered from a woman in her 70s with active or convalescent COVID-19. The CDR3 protein is CASSLIPQGAADTQYF. The CDR3 region has the DNA TGTGCCAGCAGCTTGATCCCACAGGGGGCTGCAGATACGCAGTATTTT.